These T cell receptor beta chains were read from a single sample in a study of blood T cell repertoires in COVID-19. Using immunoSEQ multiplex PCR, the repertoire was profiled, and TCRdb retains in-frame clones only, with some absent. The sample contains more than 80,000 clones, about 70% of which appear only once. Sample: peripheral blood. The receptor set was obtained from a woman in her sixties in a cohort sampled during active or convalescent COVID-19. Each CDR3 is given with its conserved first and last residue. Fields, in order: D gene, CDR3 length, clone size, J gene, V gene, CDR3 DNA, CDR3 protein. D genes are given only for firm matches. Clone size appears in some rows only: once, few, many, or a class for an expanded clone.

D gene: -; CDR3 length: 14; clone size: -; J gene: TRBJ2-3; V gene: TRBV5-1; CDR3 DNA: TGCGCCAGCAGCTTTGGTGGACAAACAGATACGCAGTATTTT; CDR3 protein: CASSFGGQTDTQYF
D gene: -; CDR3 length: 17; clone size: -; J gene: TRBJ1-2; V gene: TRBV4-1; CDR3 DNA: TGCGCCAGCAGCCAAGACGGGGGTGCGGGCGTGAGCTATGGCTACACCTTC; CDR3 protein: CASSQDGGAGVSYGYTF
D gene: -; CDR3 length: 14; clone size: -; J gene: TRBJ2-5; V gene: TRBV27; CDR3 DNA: TGTGCCAGCAGCAGGGTTGGGTTTGGAGAGACCCAGTACTTC; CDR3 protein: CASSRVGFGETQYF
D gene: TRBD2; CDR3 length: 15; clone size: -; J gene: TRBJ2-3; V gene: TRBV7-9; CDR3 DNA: TGTGCCAGCAGCGGACCGGGACTAGCTACAGATACGCAGTATTTT; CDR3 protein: CASSGPGLATDTQYF
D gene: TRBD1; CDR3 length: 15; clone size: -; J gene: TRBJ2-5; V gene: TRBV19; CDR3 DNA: TGTGCCAGTAGTAAACTTTTACAGGGGCAAGAGACCCAGTACTTC; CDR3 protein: CASSKLLQGQETQYF
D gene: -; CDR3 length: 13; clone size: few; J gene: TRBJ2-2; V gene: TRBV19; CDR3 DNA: TGTGCCAGTCGGGACAAGAACACCGGGGAGCTGTTTTTT; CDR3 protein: CASRDKNTGELFF
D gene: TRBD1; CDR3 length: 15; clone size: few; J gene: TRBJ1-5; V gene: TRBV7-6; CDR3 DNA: TGTGCCAGCAGCTTAGACGACAGGGGGCATCAGCCCCAGCATTTT; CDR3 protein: CASSLDDRGHQPQHF
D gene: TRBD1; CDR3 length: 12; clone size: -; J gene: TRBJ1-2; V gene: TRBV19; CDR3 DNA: TGTGCCAGTAATTACAGGGGCAGGGGCTACACCTTC; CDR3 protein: CASNYRGRGYTF
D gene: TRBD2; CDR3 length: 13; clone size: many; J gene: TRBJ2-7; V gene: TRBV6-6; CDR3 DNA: TGTGCCAGCAGATCTGACGGGGGGTCGGCGCAGTACTTC; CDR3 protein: CASRSDGGSAQYF
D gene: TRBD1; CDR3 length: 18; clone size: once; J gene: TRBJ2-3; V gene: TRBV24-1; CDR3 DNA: TGTGCCACCAGTGAGCCCGGCGGACAGGGTGGGGGGACAGATACGCAGTATTTT; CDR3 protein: CATSEPGGQGGGTDTQYF
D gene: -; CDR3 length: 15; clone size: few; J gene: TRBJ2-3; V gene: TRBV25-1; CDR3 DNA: TGTGCCAGCAGTGAATCGAGGCCCCAGACAGATACGCAGTATTTT; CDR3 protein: CASSESRPQTDTQYF
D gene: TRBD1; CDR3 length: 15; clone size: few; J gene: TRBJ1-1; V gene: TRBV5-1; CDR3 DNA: TGCGCCAGCAGACTAAACGGACAGGGGGTTACTGAAGCTTTCTTT; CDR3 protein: CASRLNGQGVTEAFF
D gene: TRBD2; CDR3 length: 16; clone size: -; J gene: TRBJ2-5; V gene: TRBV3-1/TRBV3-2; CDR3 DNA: TGTGCCAGCAGCCAAGCTGGACTAGCGGGGTCAGAGACCCAGTACTTC; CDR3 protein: CASSQAGLAGSETQYF
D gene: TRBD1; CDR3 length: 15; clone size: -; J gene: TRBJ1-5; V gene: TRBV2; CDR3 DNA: TGTGCCAGCAGCCGGACAGGGGGCAACAATCAGCCCCAGCATTTT; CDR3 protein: CASSRTGGNNQPQHF
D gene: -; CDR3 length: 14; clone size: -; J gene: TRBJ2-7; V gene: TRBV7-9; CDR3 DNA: TGTGCCAGCAGCTTACGCGGGGCCTCCTACGAGCAGTACTTC; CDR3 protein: CASSLRGASYEQYF
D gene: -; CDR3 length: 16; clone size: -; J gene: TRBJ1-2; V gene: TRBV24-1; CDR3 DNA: TGTGCCACCAGTGACCCCGCCAGGGGAACTAACTATGGCTACACCTTC; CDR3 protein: CATSDPARGTNYGYTF
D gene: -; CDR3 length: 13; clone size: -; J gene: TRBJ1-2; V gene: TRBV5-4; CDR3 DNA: TGTGCCAGCAGCTTGCCCTCTAACTATGGCTACACCTTC; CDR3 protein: CASSLPSNYGYTF
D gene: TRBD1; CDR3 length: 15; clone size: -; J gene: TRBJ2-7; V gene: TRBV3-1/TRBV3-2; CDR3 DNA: TGTGCCAGCAGCCAAGGACAACAGGGGTTCTACGAGCAGTACTTC; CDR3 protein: CASSQGQQGFYEQYF
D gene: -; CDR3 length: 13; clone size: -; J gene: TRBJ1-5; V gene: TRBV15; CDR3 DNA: TGTGCCACCAGCAGAGCAGGGAATCAGCCCCAGCATTTT; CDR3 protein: CATSRAGNQPQHF
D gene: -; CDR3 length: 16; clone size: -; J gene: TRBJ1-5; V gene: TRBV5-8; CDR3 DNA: TGTGCCAGCAGCTCCGATCTACCGGGACAACAGCAGCCCCAGCATTTT; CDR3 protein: CASSSDLPGQQQPQHF
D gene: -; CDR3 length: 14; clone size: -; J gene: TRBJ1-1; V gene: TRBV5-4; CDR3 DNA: TGTGCCAGCAGCCTACCGGGAAAGATGTATGAAGCTTTCTTT; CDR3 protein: CASSLPGKMYEAFF
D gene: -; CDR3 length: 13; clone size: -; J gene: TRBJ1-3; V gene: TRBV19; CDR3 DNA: TGTGCCAGTACCCTCGGGACATCCAAAACCATATATTTT; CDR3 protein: CASTLGTSKTIYF
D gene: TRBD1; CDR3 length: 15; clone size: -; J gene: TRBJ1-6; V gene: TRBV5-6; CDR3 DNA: TGTGCCAGCAGCCGAGTCGACAGGGGTTATTCACCCCTCCACTTT; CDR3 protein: CASSRVDRGYSPLHF
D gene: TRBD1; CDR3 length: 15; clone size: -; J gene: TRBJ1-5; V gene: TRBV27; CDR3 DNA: TGTGCCAGCAGTCCTCGACAGGGGAGGAATCAGCCCCAGCATTTT; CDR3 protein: CASSPRQGRNQPQHF
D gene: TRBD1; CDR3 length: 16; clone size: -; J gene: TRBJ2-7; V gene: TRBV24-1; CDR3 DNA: TGTGCCACCAGTGACCCTGGGGTACAGGGGGCGAACGAGCAGTACTTC; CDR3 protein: CATSDPGVQGANEQYF
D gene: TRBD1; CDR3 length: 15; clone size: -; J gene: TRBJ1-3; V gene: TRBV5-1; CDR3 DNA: TGCGCCAGCAGCTTTGAGGGGGCCTCTGGAAACACCATATATTTT; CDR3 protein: CASSFEGASGNTIYF
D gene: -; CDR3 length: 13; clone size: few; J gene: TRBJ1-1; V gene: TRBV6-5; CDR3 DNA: TGTGCCAGCAGGATGGAGAGCTACACTGAAGCTTTCTTT; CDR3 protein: CASRMESYTEAFF
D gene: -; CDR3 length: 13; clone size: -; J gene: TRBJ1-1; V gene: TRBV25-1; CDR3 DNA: TGTGCCAGCAGTGCCAGGTTGAACACTGAAGCTTTCTTT; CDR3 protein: CASSARLNTEAFF
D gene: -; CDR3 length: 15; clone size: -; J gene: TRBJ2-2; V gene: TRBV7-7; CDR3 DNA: TGTGCCAGCAGCCCCTCCGACAGGTACACCGGGGAGCTGTTTTTT; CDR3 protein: CASSPSDRYTGELFF
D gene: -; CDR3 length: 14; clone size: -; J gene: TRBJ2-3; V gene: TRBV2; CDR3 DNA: TGTGCCAGCAGTCGGACAGCAAGCACAGATACGCAGTATTTT; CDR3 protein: CASSRTASTDTQYF
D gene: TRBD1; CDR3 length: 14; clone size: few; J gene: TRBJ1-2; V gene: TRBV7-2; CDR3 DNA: TGTGCCAGCAGCCACGACAGGGGGGGCTATGGCTACACCTTC; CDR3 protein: CASSHDRGGYGYTF
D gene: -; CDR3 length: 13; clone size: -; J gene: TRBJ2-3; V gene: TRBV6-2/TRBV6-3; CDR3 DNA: TGTGCCAGCAGTCGACAGTCCTACGATACGCAGTATTTT; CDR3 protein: CASSRQSYDTQYF
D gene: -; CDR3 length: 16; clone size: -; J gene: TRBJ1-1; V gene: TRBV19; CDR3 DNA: TGTGCCAGTAGTTCAGGAGGTAGGCAGACGGGCACTGAAGCTTTCTTT; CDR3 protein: CASSSGGRQTGTEAFF
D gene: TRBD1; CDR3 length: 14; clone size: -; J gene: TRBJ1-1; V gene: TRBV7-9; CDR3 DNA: TGTGCCAGCAGCCCCCGACAGGGGGGCACTGAAGCTTTCTTT; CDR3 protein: CASSPRQGGTEAFF
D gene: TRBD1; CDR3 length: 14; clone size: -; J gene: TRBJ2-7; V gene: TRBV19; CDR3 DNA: TGTGCCAGTAGTATACAGACAGGGGACTACGAGCAGTACTTC; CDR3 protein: CASSIQTGDYEQYF